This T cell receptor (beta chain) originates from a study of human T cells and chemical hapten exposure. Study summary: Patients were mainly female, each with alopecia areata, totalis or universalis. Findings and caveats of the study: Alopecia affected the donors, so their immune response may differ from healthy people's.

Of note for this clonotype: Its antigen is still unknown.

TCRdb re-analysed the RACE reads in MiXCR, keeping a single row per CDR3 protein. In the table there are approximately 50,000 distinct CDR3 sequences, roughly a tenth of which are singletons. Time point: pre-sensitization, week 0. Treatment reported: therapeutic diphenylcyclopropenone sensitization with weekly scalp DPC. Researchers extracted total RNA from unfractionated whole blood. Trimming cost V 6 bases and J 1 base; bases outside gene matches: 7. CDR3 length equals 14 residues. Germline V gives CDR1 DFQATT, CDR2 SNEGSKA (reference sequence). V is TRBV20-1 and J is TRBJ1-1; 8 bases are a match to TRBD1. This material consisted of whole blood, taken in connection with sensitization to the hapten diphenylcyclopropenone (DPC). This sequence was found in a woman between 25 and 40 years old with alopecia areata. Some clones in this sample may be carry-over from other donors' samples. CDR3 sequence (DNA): TGCAGTGCCCCAAGACAGGGGAGGAACACTGAAGCTTTCTTT. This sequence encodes CSAPRQGRNTEAFF.